The 21 T cell receptor beta chains below come from one sample, sequenced in a study of PD-L1 blockade in urothelial cancer. Sequencing was performed with immunoSEQ multiplex PCR; in TCRdb, only in-frame clones are kept and a portion is missing. The sample carries some 53,000 clones, about three quarters recorded once. Specified time point: pretreatment peripheral blood. The source material was PBMCs, sampled around atezolizumab (anti-PD-L1) treatment. The source of these receptors is a man between 70 and 80 years old with urothelial cancer.

This sequence joins TRBV5-4 and TRBJ1-1; D perhaps matches TRBD1 (6 bases). V was cut by 2 bases and J by 7 bases, with 21 bases left in between. The germline CDR1 and CDR2 sequences are SGHNT and YYREEE (reference sequence). The CDR3 loop spans 16 amino acids. This CDR3 is CASSFSLVWGQSEAFF. For the CDR3, the DNA is TGTGCCAGCAGCTTTAGTTTAGTTTGGGGGCAGAGTGAAGCTTTCTTT.

The chain joins TRBV27 to TRBJ2-7, with TRBD1 matching over 9 bases. This CDR3 region has 14 residues. From germline, CDR1 is MNHEY and CDR2 SMNVEV (reference sequence). V shed 4 bases and J 3 bases; nucleotides not matched to a gene: 4. The CDR3 coding sequence is TGTGCCAGCAGTTACGACAGGGGGGGCTACGAGCAGTACTTC. Translating it yields CASSYDRGGYEQYF.

CDR3 nucleotide sequence: TGTGCCAGCAGCCGTAGAGGTGGCAGCGGGGGGTTTCAAGAGACCCAGTACTTC. The encoded protein is CASSRRGGSGGFQETQYF. The chain has TRBV14 and TRBJ2-5; 9 bases map to TRBD2. CDR3 length: 18 residues. Germline CDR1 reads SGHDN; CDR2 reads FVKESK. The V segment lost 4 bases and the J segment 2 bases; nucleotides outside the gene matches: 14.

The CDR3 DNA reads as TGTGCCAGCAGTTTCTCCCCCGGCCTAGGGACTAGCGAAGAGACCCAGTACTTC. Translating gives CASSFSPGLGTSEETQYF. The chain is built from TRBV28 and TRBJ2-5; the match to TRBD2 covers 10 bases. Looked up from germline, CDR1 is MDHEN and CDR2 is SYDVKM. The CDR3 has 18 amino acids. With V trimmed by 3 bases and J by 3 bases, 13 bases remained unmatched.

This clone was detected a few times. This sequence joins TRBV11-2 and TRBJ2-7; D is unclear. The CDR3 runs to 14 residues. CDR1 is SGHAT, CDR2 FQNNGV, per germline. V lost 5 bases to trimming and J lost 2 bases, with 13 bases between them. CDR3 residues: CASSTRGPPYEQYF. CDR3 sequence (DNA): TGTGCCAGCAGCACCCGTGGGCCCCCCTACGAGCAGTACTTC.

The chain carries TRBV19 and TRBJ2-1; the D gene is possibly TRBD2 (6 bases). The V and J ends lost 6 bases and 7 bases respectively, with 19 bases between them. The V gene's germline CDR1 is LNHDA and CDR2 SQIVND (reference sequence). This CDR3 contains 15 residues. The CDR3 bases are TGTGCCAGTAGCCTGACTAGTGCAGAGCTGAATGAGCAGTTCTTC. Protein: CASSLTSAELNEQFF.

The rearrangement uses TRBV28 and TRBJ1-5; a possible D gene is TRBD1 (6 bases). Germline loops: CDR1 MDHEN, CDR2 SYDVKM. CDR3 length: 15 residues. V was trimmed by 2 bases and J by 1 base, leaving 9 bases between them. The CDR3: CASSLGGASNQPQHF. In nucleotides, the CDR3 is TGTGCCAGCAGTTTAGGGGGGGCGAGCAATCAGCCCCAGCATTTT.

The chain combines TRBV14 with TRBJ1-1; tentatively, D is TRBD1 (5 bases). The length of the CDR3 is 14 residues. Germline V gene sequence: CDR1 SGHDN, CDR2 FVKESK. V lost 2 bases to trimming and J lost 4 bases, with 11 bases between them. The CDR3 DNA reads as TGTGCCAGCAGCCAACAGGGCCACCTCACTGAAGCTTTCTTT. Amino acid sequence: CASSQQGHLTEAFF.

The gene calls are TRBV5-1 and TRBJ2-7; TRBD1 agrees at 9 bases. Losses at the gene ends were 7 bases for V and 4 bases for J; bases not matched to a gene: 9. CDR3 length: 14 residues. The germline CDR1 and CDR2 sequences are SGHRS and YFSETQ. CDR3: CASRGQGQLYEQYF. The CDR3 DNA follows: TGCGCCAGCCGGGGACAGGGACAGTTATACGAGCAGTACTTC.

CDR3 nucleotide sequence: TGTGCCAGCAGCTTAACGACAGGGCTAAATGAGCAGTTCTTC. It is translated as CASSLTTGLNEQFF. V is TRBV11-3 and J is TRBJ2-1, with 7 positions matching TRBD1. The CDR3 loop spans 14 amino acids. CDR1 is SGHNT, CDR2 YENEEA, per germline. The J segment lost 7 bases and the V segment lost 2 bases, leaving 5 bases of the junction unmatched.

This clone was counted only a few times. The chain links TRBV21-1 to TRBJ1-5; TRBD1, the table's D call, lacks a check against the DNA. TRBV21-1 is deemed a pseudogene. This CDR3 is 14 amino acids long. Written as DNA, the CDR3 is TGTGCCGGCACGGGACAGGGGGCTCAGCAGCCCCAGCATTTT. It translates to CAGTGQGAQQPQHF.

The V and J genes are TRBV7-3 and TRBJ2-1, with D tentatively TRBD2 (6 bases). Trimming pared 5 bases from V and 6 bases from J, leaving 14 bases between. Germline V gene sequence: CDR1 SGHTA, CDR2 FQGTGA. This CDR3 comprises 14 residues. CDR3 sequence reads: CASSATGLPNEQFF. CDR3 DNA sequence: TGTGCCAGCAGCGCCACGGGACTGCCCAATGAGCAGTTCTTC.

The gene calls are TRBV30 and TRBJ1-2; 7 positions agree with TRBD1. Germline V CDR1 and CDR2: GTSNPN, SVGIG (reference sequence). V gave up 5 bases and J gave up 4 bases; unmatched junction bases: 4. The CDR3 covers 12 residues. Written as DNA, the CDR3 is TGTGCCTGGGGGACAGACTCCTATGGCTACACCTTC. Protein: CAWGTDSYGYTF.

This clone has only one observation. The rearrangement uses TRBV10-2 and TRBJ1-6; 7 bases align to TRBD1. Trimming took 6 bases from V and 6 from J; bases not matched to a gene: 8. The CDR3 extends over 15 amino acids. Per the germline V gene, CDR1 is WSHSY and CDR2 is SAAADI. Here the CDR3 reads CASRVPGQTNSPLHF. CDR3 in DNA: TGCGCCAGCAGAGTGCCGGGACAGACTAATTCACCCCTCCACTTT.

This clone was counted only a few times. V and J are TRBV15 and TRBJ2-5; possible D gene TRBD1, 8 bases. V dropped 0 bases and J dropped 7 bases, with 18 bases sitting between them. There are 16 residues in the CDR3. The germline CDR1 and CDR2 sequences are LNHNV and YYDKDF (reference sequence). CDR3 loop: CATSRDRNRGGSTQYF. CDR3 bases: TGTGCCACCAGCAGAGATAGAAACAGGGGGGGTTCGACCCAGTACTTC.

This clone was picked up one time. This rearrangement joins TRBV4-1 to TRBJ1-5; tentatively, D is TRBD1 (6 bases). This CDR3 has 15 amino acids. Trimming pared 4 bases from V and 2 bases from J, leaving 12 bases between. CDR1 is MGHRA and CDR2 is YSYEKL in the germline V gene. Here the CDR3 DNA reads TGCGCCAGCAGCCTTGGGGGCCACGGCAATCAGCCCCAGCATTTT. Amino acid sequence: CASSLGGHGNQPQHF.

The gene calls are TRBV14 and TRBJ2-5; 7 nucleotides match TRBD2. J lost 5 bases, V lost 1 base, and 7 bases had no gene match. Germline CDR1 SGHDN, CDR2 FVKESK. The CDR3 length is 15 residues. The CDR3 coding sequence is TGTGCCAGCAGCCAAGGGCTAGCGGAAGGGGAGACCCAGTACTTC. Protein product: CASSQGLAEGETQYF.

The chain joins TRBV27 to TRBJ1-4, with 8 bases fitting TRBD1. This CDR3 comprises 15 residues. Germline V gene lookup returns CDR1 MNHEY and CDR2 SMNVEV (reference sequence). With 0 bases clipped from V and 6 bases from J, the junction kept 3 bases outside the gene matches. The CDR3 region is CASSLSETGDEKLFF. CDR3 nucleotides: TGTGCCAGCAGTTTATCTGAGACAGGGGATGAAAAACTGTTTTTT.

The CDR3 is CASTPGKGANTEAFF. The CDR3 DNA reads TGTGCCAGCACTCCCGGGAAGGGGGCGAACACTGAAGCTTTCTTT. The V call is TRBV7-2, the J call TRBJ1-1; TRBD1 aligns across 7 bases. CDR1 and CDR2 (germline): SGHTA, FQGNSA. The CDR3 consists of 15 residues. J gave up 1 base and V 7 bases, and 9 bases lay outside the gene matches.

V is TRBV27 and J is TRBJ2-7, with D tentatively TRBD2 (5 bases). V gave up 5 bases and J gave up 12 bases, with 23 bases separating them. The CDR3 is 14 amino acids. The germline V gene has CDR1 MNHEY and CDR2 SMNVEV (reference sequence). CDR3 in amino acids: CASSPHWASNAGYF. The CDR3 DNA is TGTGCCAGCAGTCCTCACTGGGCTTCAAACGCGGGGTACTTC.

This clone was observed once. The gene calls are TRBV9 and TRBJ2-3; 9 bases are a match to TRBD2. The germline V gene has CDR1 SGDLS and CDR2 YYNGEE. The trim removed 4 bases at V and 2 bases at J, leaving 5 bases unmatched. CDR3 size: 15 residues. The CDR3 protein is CASSSSGIFTDTQYF. In DNA, the CDR3 is TGTGCCAGCAGCTCTAGCGGGATTTTCACAGATACGCAGTATTTT. Full variable domain (missing parts from reference TRBV9 and TRBJ2-3): DSGVTQTPKHLITATGQRVTLRCSPRSGDLSVYWYQQSLDQGLQFLIQYYNGEERAKGNILERFSAQQFPDLHSELNLSSLELGDSALYFCASSSSGIFTDTQYFGPGTRLTVL.